A single sample is the source of the 6 T cell receptor beta chains below, sequenced in a study of identical twins. TCRdb passed the 5' RACE reads through MiXCR, listing each CDR3 protein once. The sample lists around 680,000 distinct CDR3 sequences, 8.6% occurring once. These data are also associated with another study on yellow fever vaccine responses in identical twins.

Source material: PBMCs. These receptors were taken from a woman in her late teens or twenties in good health.

This clonotype was recorded many times. The CDR3 sequence is CASSLDLKGFEQFF. In DNA, the CDR3 is TGTGCCAGCAGCTTAGATCTGAAGGGTTTTGAGCAGTTCTTC. The J gene is TRBJ2-1, the V gene TRBV11-2; D remains unclear. The V gene lost 0 bases and the J gene lost 9 bases, with 12 bases spanning the gap. Germline loops: CDR1 SGHAT, CDR2 FQNNGV. The CDR3 runs to 14 residues.

CDR3 nucleotide sequence: TGTGCCAGCAGCCATTGGTCGTCTGGGGCCAACGTCCTGACTTTC. It yields the protein CASSHWSSGANVLTF. The V call is TRBV3-1, the J call TRBJ2-6; no reliable D call. From germline, CDR1 is LGHDT and CDR2 YNNKEL (reference sequence). V was shortened by 3 bases and J by 1 base, with 7 bases between the two germline ends. This CDR3 comprises 15 residues.

The chain couples TRBV7-9 to TRBJ2-3, with D tentatively TRBD2 (5 bases). The CDR3 contains 15 residues. Germline-derived CDR1 and CDR2 are SEHNR and FQNEAQ (reference sequence). V lost 0 bases and J lost 6, with 13 bases in between. CDR3 DNA sequence: TGTGCCAGCAGCTTAGCTTCCGGGGAGAAGGATACGCAGTATTTT. Translation gives CASSLASGEKDTQYF.

The rearrangement uses TRBV5-1 and TRBJ2-1; 14 bases are shared with TRBD2. There are 17 residues in the CDR3. The germline gives CDR1 SGHRS, CDR2 YFSETQ. The V and J ends lost 4 bases and 10 bases, in that order; junction bases with no gene match: 13. The CDR3 nucleotides read TGCGCCAGCAGCGACCTCCGACTAGCGGGAGGGGTAGGGGAGCAGTTCTTC. Protein product: CASSDLRLAGGVGEQFF.

The table lists this clonotype with a few counts. The J gene is TRBJ1-5, the V gene TRBV20-1, with 10 nucleotides matching TRBD1. CDR1 DFQATT and CDR2 SNEGSKA come from the germline V gene (reference sequence). This CDR3 has 14 residues. After removal of 6 bases from V and 2 bases from J, the junction contained 4 bases not matched to a gene. CDR3 DNA sequence: TGCAGTGCAGGACAGGGGGGCGGCAATCAGCCCCAGCATTTT. As protein: CSAGQGGGNQPQHF.

This clonotype has a handful of counts. In DNA form, the CDR3 reads TGTGCCAGCAGCTTGGTGGGGGACGCGAACACCGGGGAGCTGTTTTTT. It encodes CASSLVGDANTGELFF. V usage is TRBV5-6 and J usage is TRBJ2-2; the D call may be TRBD1 or TRBD2 (5 bases each). CDR3 length: 16 amino acids. Looked up from germline, CDR1 is SGHDT and CDR2 is YYEEEE. Trimming removed 0 bases at V and 0 bases at J, with 9 bases between.